These T cell receptor beta chains were read from a single sample in a study of blood T cell repertoires in COVID-19. Data came from immunoSEQ multiplex PCR; TCRdb stores just in-frame clones and leaves some out. The top ten clones hold around 4.5% of a sample with a few hundred thousand clones, around 87% of them seen once. The specimen was PBMCs or T cells enriched from blood (not recorded which). These receptors were collected from a woman aged 18-30 years with acute COVID-19. Both conserved end residues are part of each CDR3. Each record gives: J gene, clone size, V gene, D gene, CDR3 DNA, CDR3 protein. The D gene is left open where the match is weak. Clone size is stated in some rows and not others, as once, few, many or a class when expanded.

>TRBJ1-3|NA|TRBV2|TRBD1
TGTGCCAGCAGTGAAACGGGACAGGGGGCGTATGGAAACACCATATATTTT
CASSETGQGAYGNTIYF
>TRBJ1-4|NA|TRBV21-1|NA
TGTGCCAGCAGCAAAAGTTTGGACAGGGGTGATGAAAAACTGTTTTTT
CASSKSLDRGDEKLFF
>TRBJ1-5|NA|TRBV28|NA
TGTGCCAGCAGTTTGCCAGGGGCTAGCAATCAGCCCCAGCATTTT
CASSLPGASNQPQHF
>TRBJ1-6|NA|TRBV11-2|NA
TGTGCCAGCAGCTTAGATGGTAACAGGCTTAATTCACCCCTCCACTTT
CASSLDGNRLNSPLHF
>TRBJ2-1|NA|TRBV7-7|TRBD1
TGTGCTAGCAGTACGGGGACAGGGACGTACAATGAGCAGTTCTTC
CASSTGTGTYNEQFF
>TRBJ1-1|once|TRBV5-1|TRBD1
TGCGCCAGCAGCCCCCGCCCGGGACAGGGGAACACTGAAGCTTTCTTT
CASSPRPGQGNTEAFF
>TRBJ1-3|NA|TRBV28|NA
TGTGCCAGCAGTCCTCCGGGTACGGTAATTGGAAACACCATATATTTT
CASSPPGTVIGNTIYF
>TRBJ1-3|NA|TRBV19|NA
TGTGCCAGTAGTATGAGTCTTAGCAACACCATATATTTT
CASSMSLSNTIYF
>TRBJ1-5|few|TRBV30|NA
TGTGCCTGGAGTAAGGCAGGGGGCAATCAGCCCCAGCATTTT
CAWSKAGGNQPQHF
>TRBJ1-5|once|TRBV28|TRBD1
TGTGCCAGCAGTTATAACAGGGGAGGCAATCAGCCCCAGCATTTT
CASSYNRGGNQPQHF
>TRBJ1-4|NA|TRBV6-1|NA
TGTGCCAGCAGTGGACAGGCAACTAATGAAAAACTGTTTTTT
CASSGQATNEKLFF
>TRBJ2-1|NA|TRBV2|TRBD2
TGTGCCAGCCGCGGGAGGGAAACAAATGAGCAGTTCTTC
CASRGRETNEQFF
>TRBJ2-1|NA|TRBV5-5|TRBD1
TGTGCCAGCAGCTTGACCGGGACAGGGGCTTATAATGAGCAGTTCTTC
CASSLTGTGAYNEQFF
>TRBJ1-4|NA|TRBV28|TRBD1
TGTGCCAGCAGTGTCCCCCCCGGGACAGGGGCTGAAAAACTGTTTTTT
CASSVPPGTGAEKLFF
>TRBJ2-7|NA|TRBV2|NA
TGTGCCAGCAGTAAGGACAGCTCCTACGAGCAGTACTTC
CASSKDSSYEQYF
>TRBJ2-2|NA|TRBV4-2|TRBD2
TGTGCCAGCAGCCAAGAAGGAGCGGGAGGGGCCGGGGAGCTGTTTTTT
CASSQEGAGGAGELFF
>TRBJ2-3|NA|TRBV28|TRBD2
TGTGCCAGCAGTCCTAGCGGGAGTGGCACAGATACGCAGTATTTT
CASSPSGSGTDTQYF
>TRBJ1-6|NA|TRBV9|TRBD1
TGTGCCAGCAGCCCCTGGGACAGCAATTCACCCCTCCACTTT
CASSPWDSNSPLHF
>TRBJ1-2|NA|TRBV28|NA
TGTGCCAGCAGTTTTCCTGAACTTAGGAGGGCCGGGGGTGGCTACACCTTC
CASSFPELRRAGGGYTF
>TRBJ1-6|NA|TRBV7-8|NA
TGTGCCAGCAGCCACAGGAATTCACCCCTCCACTTT
CASSHRNSPLHF
>TRBJ2-2|once|TRBV28|NA
TGTGCCAGCAGTTTTTTAATAATCGGGGCCGGGGAGCTGTTTTTT
CASSFLIIGAGELFF
>TRBJ1-1|NA|TRBV24-1|TRBD1
TGTGCCACCAGTGCCATGGACAGGGTAGGTACTGAAGCTTTCTTT
CATSAMDRVGTEAFF
>TRBJ2-5|NA|TRBV9|TRBD2
TGTGCCAGCAGCGTAGAGTTAGCGGGAGTTCGAGAGACCCAGTACTTC
CASSVELAGVRETQYF
>TRBJ2-1|once|TRBV19|TRBD2
TGTGCCAGTAGTATAGGGGGGGGAGATGAGCAGTTCTTC
CASSIGGGDEQFF
>TRBJ1-5|NA|TRBV18|NA
TGTGCCAGCTCACCAATCGAGGGAGGCAATCAGCCCCAGCATTTT
CASSPIEGGNQPQHF
>TRBJ1-5|NA|TRBV4-1|NA
TGCGCCAGCAGCCAAGAGGCGGGTTATAGCAATCAGCCCCAGCATTTT
CASSQEAGYSNQPQHF
>TRBJ1-1|NA|TRBV10-1|NA
TGCGCCAGCAGTGGGGGACTAAAAATGAACACTGAAGCTTTCTTT
CASSGGLKMNTEAFF